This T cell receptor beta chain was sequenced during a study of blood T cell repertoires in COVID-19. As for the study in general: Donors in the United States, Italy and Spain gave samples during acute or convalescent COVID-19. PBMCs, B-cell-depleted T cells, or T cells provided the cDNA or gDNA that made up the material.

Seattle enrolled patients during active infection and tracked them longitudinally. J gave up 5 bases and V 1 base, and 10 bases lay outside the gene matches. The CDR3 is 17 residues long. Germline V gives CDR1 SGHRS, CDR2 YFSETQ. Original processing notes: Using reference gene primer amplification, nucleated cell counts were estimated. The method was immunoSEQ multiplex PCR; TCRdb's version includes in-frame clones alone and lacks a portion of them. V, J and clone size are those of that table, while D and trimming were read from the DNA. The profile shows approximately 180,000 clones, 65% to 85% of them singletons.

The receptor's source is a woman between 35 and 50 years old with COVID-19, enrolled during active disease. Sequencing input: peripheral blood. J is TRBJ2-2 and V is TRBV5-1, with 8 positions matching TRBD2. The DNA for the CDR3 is TGCGCCAGCAGCTTGTACACAGCGGGAGAAGGAACCGGGGAGCTGTTTTTT. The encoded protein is CASSLYTAGEGTGELFF.